The sequence of this T cell receptor beta chain was determined in a study of blood T cell repertoires in COVID-19. Turning to the study itself: Acute-phase and convalescent COVID-19 samples originated in the United States, Italy and Spain.

V lost 3 bases to trimming and J lost 2 bases; unmatched junction nucleotides: 9. CDR3 length: 16 residues. Germline CDR1 and CDR2: SGDLS and YYNGEE. The repertoire was sequenced with immunoSEQ multiplex PCR; TCRdb's copy has only in-frame clones and lacks some. The repertoire holds some 300,000 clones, with around 90% as singletons. Sequencing was performed on PBMCs or T cells enriched from blood (not recorded which). J is TRBJ2-3 and V is TRBV9; 7 bases map to TRBD1. The sequence came from a woman between 18 and 29 years old with acute COVID-19. In nucleotides, the CDR3 is TGTGCCAGCAGCGGGGACAGTAACCTTTTCACAGATACGCAGTATTTT. Residues: CASSGDSNLFTDTQYF.